Included here is one TCR beta chain sequence, with context. This entry is derived from a study of blood T cell repertoires in COVID-19. Study context: From the United States, Italy and Spain came samples of acute and convalescent COVID-19. The analysed material was cDNA or gDNA that came from T cells, B-cell-depleted T cells, or PBMCs.

With 6 bases removed from V and 8 bases from J, the gap between germline ends came to 10 bases. Germline-derived CDR1 and CDR2 are MNHEY and SVGAGI. CDR3 size: 12 residues. Per the authors' pipeline: Estimated nucleated cell counts came from reference gene primer amplification. Sequencing was performed with immunoSEQ multiplex PCR; in TCRdb, only in-frame clones are kept and a portion is missing. That table supplies the V and J calls and clone size; D and trimming were determined from the DNA. The top ten hold approximately 4.3% of the sample, which has roughly 42,000 clones, about 85% seen once. The TCR comes from a man in his fifties or sixties with acute or convalescent COVID-19. The sequencing sample was made of peripheral blood. The chain employs TRBV6-5 and TRBJ1-4; possibly TRBD1 for D (6 bases). As DNA, the CDR3 is TGTGCCAGCAGCAGAACAGGGGAAAAACTGTTTTTT. Amino acid sequence: CASSRTGEKLFF.